A selection of T cell receptor beta chains follows, all from one sample in a study of CD8+ T cells in alopecia areata. Some clones are missing from TCRdb's copy, which holds only in-frame ones; the method was immunoSEQ multiplex PCR. The data show about 210,000 clones, about 64% seen once. Sequenced material: CD4+ T cells sorted from blood, taken at week 4, from a patient treated with tofacitinib. The receptors originated from a human donor with alopecia areata. Each CDR3 is given with its conserved first and last residue. The D gene is left open where the match is weak. The size field is filled for only some rows; it gives once, few, many or a size class.

abundance	j_gene	v_gene	d_gene	CDR3aa	CDR3nt
few	TRBJ1-2	TRBV5-5	NA	CASSLAGDGIYGYTF	TGTGCCAGCAGCTTGGCGGGAGACGGCATCTATGGCTACACCTTC
NA	TRBJ1-5	TRBV2	TRBD1	CASSGGQVSNQPQHF	TGTGCCAGCAGTGGGGGACAGGTTAGCAATCAGCCCCAGCATTTT
NA	TRBJ1-2	TRBV4-3	TRBD1	CASSQELLTGVGYTF	TGCGCCAGCAGCCAAGAACTTCTGACAGGGGTTGGCTACACCTTC
few	TRBJ2-3	TRBV5-1	NA	CASSLERDTQYF	TGCGCCAGCAGCTTGGAACGAGATACGCAGTATTTT
NA	TRBJ1-1	TRBV6-1	NA	CAQQRLNTEAFF	TGTGCCCAGCAGAGGCTGAACACTGAAGCTTTCTTT
NA	TRBJ1-6	TRBV7-8	TRBD1	CASSLGQGSSPLHF	TGTGCCAGCAGCCTCGGACAGGGTTCATCACCCCTCCACTTT
NA	TRBJ1-5	TRBV27	NA	CASSLSRAQPQHF	TGTGCCAGCAGTTTATCGAGGGCTCAGCCCCAGCATTTT
NA	TRBJ1-4	TRBV7-2	NA	CASSPTVTTNEKLFF	TGTGCCAGCAGCCCGACAGTTACAACTAATGAAAAACTGTTTTTT
NA	TRBJ2-7	TRBV13	NA	CASSLREGEQYF	TGTGCCAGCAGCTTAAGGGAAGGCGAGCAGTACTTC
NA	TRBJ2-2	TRBV18	NA	CASSPYRDTGELFF	TGTGCCAGCTCACCCTACAGGGACACCGGGGAGCTGTTTTTT
NA	TRBJ2-5	TRBV29-1	TRBD2	CSVAGTSGGQETQYF	TGCAGCGTCGCCGGGACTAGCGGGGGACAAGAGACCCAGTACTTC
NA	TRBJ1-2	TRBV18	NA	CASSPQRQDYGYTF	TGTGCCAGCTCACCACAAAGACAGGATTATGGCTACACCTTC
NA	TRBJ2-3	TRBV2	TRBD2	CASSEYLAGALRDTQYF	TGTGCCAGCAGTGAATATCTAGCGGGGGCCTTGAGAGATACGCAGTATTTT
NA	TRBJ1-2	TRBV15	TRBD1	CATSIGQARANYGYTF	TGTGCCACCAGCATAGGACAGGCTCGAGCTAACTATGGCTACACCTTC
NA	TRBJ2-4	TRBV29-1	NA	CSARIAKNIQYF	TGCAGCGCCCGGATAGCCAAAAACATTCAGTACTTC
few	TRBJ1-2	TRBV30	NA	CAWMDGYTF	TGTGCCTGGATGGATGGCTACACCTTC
NA	TRBJ1-1	TRBV30	NA	CAWSRNTEAFF	TGTGCCTGGAGTCGAAACACTGAAGCTTTCTTT
NA	TRBJ1-2	TRBV29-1	TRBD1	CSDRQGGYGYTF	TGCAGCGATCGACAGGGTGGCTATGGCTACACCTTC
NA	TRBJ1-2	TRBV30	NA	CAFGRSYGYTF	TGTGCCTTCGGACGGTCCTATGGCTACACCTTC
NA	TRBJ1-4	TRBV6-6	NA	CASSYSGKLFF	TGTGCCAGCAGTTACTCGGGAAAACTGTTTTTT
NA	TRBJ2-7	TRBV5-6	NA	CASSLGLGRGHYEQYF	TGTGCCAGCAGCTTGGGGTTGGGGCGGGGACACTACGAGCAGTACTTC
NA	TRBJ1-2	TRBV25-1	TRBD1	CASRGTGAGYTF	TGTGCCAGCAGAGGGACAGGGGCGGGCTACACCTTC
few	TRBJ2-3	TRBV30	NA	CAWSVYASRGSTDTQYF	TGTGCCTGGAGCGTATACGCCTCCAGAGGTAGCACAGATACGCAGTATTTT
NA	TRBJ1-4	TRBV23-1	TRBD1	CASSLDSTGSGEKLFF	TGCGCCAGCAGTCTCGATTCGACAGGGAGTGGGGAAAAACTGTTTTTT
few	TRBJ1-3	TRBV30	TRBD1	CAWSRDRLDSGNTIYF	TGTGCCTGGAGTAGGGACAGGCTCGACTCTGGAAACACCATATATTTT